The rows below give T cell receptor beta chains drawn from one sample of a study of blood T cell repertoires in COVID-19. This table comes from immunoSEQ multiplex PCR, and its TCRdb copy is limited to in-frame clones, with some not included. The table lists approximately 240,000 clones, around four fifths of them singletons. The specimen sequenced was peripheral blood. The receptors originated from a man over 45 with acute or convalescent COVID-19. CDR3s include the opening cysteine and the closing phenylalanine or tryptophan.

CDR3aa,v_gene,j_gene
CASSVSRGSSSYEQYF,TRBV6-1,TRBJ2-7
CASSQDEGAGYGYTF,TRBV3-1/TRBV3-2,TRBJ1-2
CASSLGQGLNTEAFF,TRBV11-2,TRBJ1-1
CASSLAADTQYF,TRBV13,TRBJ2-3
CASRMDTSYEQYF,TRBV6-5,TRBJ2-7
CASSLSSYGYTF,TRBV12-3/TRBV12-4,TRBJ1-2
CASSWGAEAFF,TRBV12-3/TRBV12-4,TRBJ1-1
CASSLREHGELFF,TRBV12-3/TRBV12-4,TRBJ2-2
CASGLTTSGPYNEQFF,TRBV12-5,TRBJ2-1
CASSLTGVYTEAFF,TRBV5-1,TRBJ1-1
CASSTGTGYGYTF,TRBV19,TRBJ1-2
CASRTQGAGNTIYF,TRBV28,TRBJ1-3
CASTEGDHQPQHF,TRBV19,TRBJ1-5
CSVRMMSGPGEQQYF,TRBV29-1,TRBJ2-7
CASSLSGVREQYF,TRBV7-3,TRBJ2-7
CAIRAGSPLYEQYF,TRBV10-3,TRBJ2-7
CASSPDRSNYGYTF,TRBV7-2,TRBJ1-2
CASSQGGVEETQYF,TRBV27,TRBJ2-5
CASTGTGGDSQPQHF,TRBV6-5,TRBJ1-5
CASSPPGETQYF,TRBV18,TRBJ2-5
CAISVGQGNYGYTF,TRBV10-3,TRBJ1-2
CASSVPGTGANTGELFF,TRBV9,TRBJ2-2
CASRTLQAGNYGYTF,TRBV27,TRBJ1-2
CASTPPSGSIYNEQFF,TRBV28,TRBJ2-1
CSVGTNRGGTDTQYF,TRBV29-1,TRBJ2-3
CASSVGTGGPYEQYF,TRBV7-6,TRBJ2-7
CASSLVATGAGQPQHF,TRBV7-8,TRBJ1-5
CASSLVLDEQYF,TRBV5-1,TRBJ2-7
CASREGLPLHF,TRBV28,TRBJ1-6
CASSSYTDTGELFF,TRBV25-1,TRBJ2-2
CASSLYARQETQYF,TRBV11-1,TRBJ2-5
CAWGQVSGNTIYF,TRBV30,TRBJ1-3
CASSLQGRETQYF,TRBV5-1,TRBJ2-5
CASRVVTGIFGYTF,TRBV6-5,TRBJ1-2
CASSLGGVFSSPLHF,TRBV27,TRBJ1-6
CASSHSGGHYNEQFF,TRBV3-1/TRBV3-2,TRBJ2-1
CASSQGYTYNSPLHF,TRBV3-1/TRBV3-2,TRBJ1-6
CASSQGLARETQYF,TRBV13,TRBJ2-5
CASSYGLEDYEQYF,TRBV5-6,TRBJ2-7
CASTPRTVSTDTQYF,TRBV7-9,TRBJ2-3
CASSPGQAYEQYF,TRBV12-3/TRBV12-4,TRBJ2-7
CASSQDGGSLIYEQYF,TRBV4-1,TRBJ2-7
CASSTPGLAGKQDPDTQYF,TRBV2,TRBJ2-3
CASSVVPSGNEQFF,TRBV9,TRBJ2-1
CASSWQGGSPGNTIYF,TRBV11-3,TRBJ1-3
CASSERGTVNEQFF,TRBV6-1,TRBJ2-1
CASSDIPGQGIYEQYF,TRBV6-1,TRBJ2-7
CASSSGQGVRETQYF,TRBV7-3,TRBJ2-5
CASKVGISGDEQFF,TRBV12-5,TRBJ2-1
CASSRGVLYNSPLHF,TRBV6-5,TRBJ1-6
CASSLDLMAFF,TRBV11-2,TRBJ1-1
CAIATGDPWEQYF,TRBV10-3,TRBJ2-7
CASSPGTGRWNTEAFF,TRBV18,TRBJ1-1
CASSPKGTDRDGYTF,TRBV18,TRBJ1-2
CASSFGDYGYTF,TRBV25-1,TRBJ1-2
CASSSTGGYADTQYF,TRBV3-1/TRBV3-2,TRBJ2-3
CASSLFQGYGYTF,TRBV5-4,TRBJ1-2